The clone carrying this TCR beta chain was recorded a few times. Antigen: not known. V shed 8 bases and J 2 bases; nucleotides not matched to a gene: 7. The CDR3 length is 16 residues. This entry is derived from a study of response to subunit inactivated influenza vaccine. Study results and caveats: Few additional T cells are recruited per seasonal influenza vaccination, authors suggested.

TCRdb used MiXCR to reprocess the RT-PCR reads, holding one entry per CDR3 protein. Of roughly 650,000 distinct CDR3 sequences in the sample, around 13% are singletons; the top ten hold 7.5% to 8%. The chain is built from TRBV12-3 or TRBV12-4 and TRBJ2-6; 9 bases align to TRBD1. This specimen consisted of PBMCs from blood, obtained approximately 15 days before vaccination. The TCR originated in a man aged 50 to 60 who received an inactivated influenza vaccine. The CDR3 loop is CASFGQGTAGANVLTF. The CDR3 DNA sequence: TGTGCCAGCTTCGGACAGGGGACCGCTGGGGCCAACGTCCTGACTTTC.